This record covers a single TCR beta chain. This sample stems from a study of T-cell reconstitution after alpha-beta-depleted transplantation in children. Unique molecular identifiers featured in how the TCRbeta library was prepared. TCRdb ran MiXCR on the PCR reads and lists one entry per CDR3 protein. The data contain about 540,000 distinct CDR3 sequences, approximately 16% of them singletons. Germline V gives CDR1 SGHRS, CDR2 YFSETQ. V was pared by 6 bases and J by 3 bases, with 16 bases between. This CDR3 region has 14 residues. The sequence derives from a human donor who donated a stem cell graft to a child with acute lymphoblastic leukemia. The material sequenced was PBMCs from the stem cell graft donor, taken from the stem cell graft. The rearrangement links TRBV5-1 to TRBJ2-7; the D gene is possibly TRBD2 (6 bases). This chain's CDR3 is CASMGGYPLYEQYF. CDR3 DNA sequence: TGCGCCAGCATGGGGGGTTATCCCCTCTACGAGCAGTACTTC.